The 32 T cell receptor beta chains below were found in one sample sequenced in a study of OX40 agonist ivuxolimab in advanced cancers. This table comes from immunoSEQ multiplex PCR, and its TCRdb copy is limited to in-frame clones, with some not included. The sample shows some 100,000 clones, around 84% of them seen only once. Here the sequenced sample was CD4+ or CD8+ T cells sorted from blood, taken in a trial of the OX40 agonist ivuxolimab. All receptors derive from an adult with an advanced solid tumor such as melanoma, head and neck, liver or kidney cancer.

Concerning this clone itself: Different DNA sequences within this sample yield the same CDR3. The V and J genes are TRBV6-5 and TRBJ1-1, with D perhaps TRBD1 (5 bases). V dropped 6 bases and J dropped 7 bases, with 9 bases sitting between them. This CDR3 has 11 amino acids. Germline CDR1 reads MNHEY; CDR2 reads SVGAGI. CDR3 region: CASSRDGEAFF. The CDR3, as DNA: TGTGCCAGCAGCCGGGACGGTGAAGCTTTCTTT.

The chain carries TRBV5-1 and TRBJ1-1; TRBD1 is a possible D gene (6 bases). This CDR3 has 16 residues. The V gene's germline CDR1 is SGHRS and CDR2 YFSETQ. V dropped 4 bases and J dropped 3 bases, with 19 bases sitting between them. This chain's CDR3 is CASSPDTGWGDTEAFF. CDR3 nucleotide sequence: TGCGCCAGCAGCCCGGATACAGGGTGGGGGGACACTGAAGCTTTCTTT. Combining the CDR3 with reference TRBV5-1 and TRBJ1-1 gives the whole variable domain KAGVTQTPRYLIKTRGQQVTLSCSPISGHRSVSWYQQTPGQGLQFLFEYFSETQRNKGNFPGRFSGRQFSNSRSEMNVSTLELGDSALYLCASSPDTGWGDTEAFFGQGTRLTVV.

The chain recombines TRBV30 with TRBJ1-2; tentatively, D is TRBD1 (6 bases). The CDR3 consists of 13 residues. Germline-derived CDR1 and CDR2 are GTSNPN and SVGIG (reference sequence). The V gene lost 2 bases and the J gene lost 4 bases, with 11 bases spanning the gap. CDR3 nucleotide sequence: TGTGCCTGGAGTTTAGGACAGCTCTATGGCTACACCTTC. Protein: CAWSLGQLYGYTF.

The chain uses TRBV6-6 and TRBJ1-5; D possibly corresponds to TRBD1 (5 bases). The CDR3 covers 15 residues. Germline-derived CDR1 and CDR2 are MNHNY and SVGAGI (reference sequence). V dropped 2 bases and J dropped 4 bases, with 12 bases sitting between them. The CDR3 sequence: CASSYTLGGNQPQHF. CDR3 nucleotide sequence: TGTGCCAGCAGTTACACTCTCGGGGGAAATCAGCCCCAGCATTTT.

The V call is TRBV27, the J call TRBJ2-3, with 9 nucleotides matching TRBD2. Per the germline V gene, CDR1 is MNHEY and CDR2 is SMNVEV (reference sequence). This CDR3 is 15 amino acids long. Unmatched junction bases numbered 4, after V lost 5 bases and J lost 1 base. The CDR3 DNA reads TGTGCCAGCAGTAGCGGGGGGCTCGGCACAGATACGCAGTATTTT. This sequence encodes CASSSGGLGTDTQYF.

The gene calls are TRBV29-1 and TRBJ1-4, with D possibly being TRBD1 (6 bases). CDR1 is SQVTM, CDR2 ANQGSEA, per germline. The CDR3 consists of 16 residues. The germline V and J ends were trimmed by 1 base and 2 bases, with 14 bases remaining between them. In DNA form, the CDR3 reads TGCAGCGTTGAAGGTGGGGGCCCAACTACTAATGAAAAACTGTTTTTT. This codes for CSVEGGGPTTNEKLFF.

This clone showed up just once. CDR3 loop: CASSYSRGASSYEQYF. As DNA, the CDR3 is TGTGCCAGCAGTTACTCAAGGGGGGCCTCATCTTACGAGCAGTACTTC. V usage is TRBV6-5 and J usage is TRBJ2-7; D possibly uses TRBD1 or TRBD2 (6 bases each). The V and J ends lost 0 bases and 4 bases respectively, with 16 bases between them. The V gene's germline CDR1 is MNHEY and CDR2 SVGAGI. The CDR3 is 16 amino acids.

CDR3 protein: CASSDRDGTDTQYF. For the CDR3, the DNA is TGTGCCAGCTCGGACAGGGATGGCACAGATACGCAGTATTTT. The rearrangement joins TRBV18 to TRBJ2-3; 8 positions match TRBD1. The V gene's germline CDR1 is KGHSH and CDR2 LQKENI. This CDR3 contains 14 residues. Losses at the gene ends were 6 bases for V and 1 base for J; bases not matched to a gene: 3. Full variable domain (rest looked up from reference TRBV18 and TRBJ2-3): NAGVMQNPRHLVRRRGQEARLRCSPMKGHSHVYWYRQLPEEGLKFMVYLQKENIIDESGMPKERFSAEFPKEGPSILRIQQVVRGDSAAYFCASSDRDGTDTQYFGPGTRLTVL.

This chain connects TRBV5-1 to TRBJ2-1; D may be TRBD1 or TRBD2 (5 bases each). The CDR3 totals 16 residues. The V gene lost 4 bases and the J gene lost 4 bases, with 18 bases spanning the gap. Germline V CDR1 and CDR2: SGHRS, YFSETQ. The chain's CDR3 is CASSPAGAAPYNEQFF. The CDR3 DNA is TGCGCCAGCAGCCCAGCCGGGGCAGCACCTTACAATGAGCAGTTCTTC.

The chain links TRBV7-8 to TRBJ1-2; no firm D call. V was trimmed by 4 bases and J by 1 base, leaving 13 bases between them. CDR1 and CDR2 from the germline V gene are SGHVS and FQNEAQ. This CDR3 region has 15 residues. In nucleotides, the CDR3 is TGTGCCAGCAGCTCCCTACCCGACGGTAACTATGGCTACACCTTC. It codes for CASSSLPDGNYGYTF.

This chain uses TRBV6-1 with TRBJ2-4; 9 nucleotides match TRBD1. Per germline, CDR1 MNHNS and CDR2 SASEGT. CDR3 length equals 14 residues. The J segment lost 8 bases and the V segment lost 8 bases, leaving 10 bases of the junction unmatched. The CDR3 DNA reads TGTGCCAGCGGGATACGGACAGGGGACGACATTCAGTACTTC. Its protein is CASGIRTGDDIQYF.

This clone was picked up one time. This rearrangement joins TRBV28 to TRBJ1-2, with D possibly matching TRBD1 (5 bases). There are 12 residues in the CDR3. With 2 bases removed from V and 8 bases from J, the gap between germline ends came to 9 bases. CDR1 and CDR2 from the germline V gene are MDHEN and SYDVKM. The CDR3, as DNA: TGTGCCAGCAGTTTACCAGGGTACGGCTACACCTTC. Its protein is CASSLPGYGYTF.

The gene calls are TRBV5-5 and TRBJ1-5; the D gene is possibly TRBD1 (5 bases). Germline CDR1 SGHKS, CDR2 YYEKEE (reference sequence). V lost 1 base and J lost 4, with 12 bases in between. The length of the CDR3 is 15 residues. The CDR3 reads CASSLSYRQNQPQHF. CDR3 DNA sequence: TGTGCCAGCAGCTTGTCGTACAGACAGAATCAGCCCCAGCATTTT.

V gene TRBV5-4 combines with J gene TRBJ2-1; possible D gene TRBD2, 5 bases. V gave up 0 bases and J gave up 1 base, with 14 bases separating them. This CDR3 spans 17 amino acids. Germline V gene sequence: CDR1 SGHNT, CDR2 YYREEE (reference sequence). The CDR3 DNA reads TGTGCCAGCAGCTTGGGCGGTGGAGGAGGTTCCTACAATGAGCAGTTCTTC. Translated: CASSLGGGGGSYNEQFF.

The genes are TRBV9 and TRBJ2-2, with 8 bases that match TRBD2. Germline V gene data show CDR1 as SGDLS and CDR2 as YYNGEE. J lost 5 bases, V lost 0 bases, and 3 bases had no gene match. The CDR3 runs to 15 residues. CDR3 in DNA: TGTGCCAGCAGCGTAGCAAGCGGGGGAACCGGGGAGCTGTTTTTT. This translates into CASSVASGGTGELFF. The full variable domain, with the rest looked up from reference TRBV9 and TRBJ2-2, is DSGVTQTPKHLITATGQRVTLRCSPRSGDLSVYWYQQSLDQGLQFLIQYYNGEERAKGNILERFSAQQFPDLHSELNLSSLELGDSALYFCASSVASGGTGELFFGEGSRLTVL.

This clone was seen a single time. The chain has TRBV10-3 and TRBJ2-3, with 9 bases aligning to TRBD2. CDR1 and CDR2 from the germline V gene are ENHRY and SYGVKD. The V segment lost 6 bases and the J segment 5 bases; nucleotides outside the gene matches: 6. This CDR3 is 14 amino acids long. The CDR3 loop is CAIRRGGGEDTQYF. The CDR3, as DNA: TGTGCCATCAGACGGGGCGGGGGGGAAGATACGCAGTATTTT.

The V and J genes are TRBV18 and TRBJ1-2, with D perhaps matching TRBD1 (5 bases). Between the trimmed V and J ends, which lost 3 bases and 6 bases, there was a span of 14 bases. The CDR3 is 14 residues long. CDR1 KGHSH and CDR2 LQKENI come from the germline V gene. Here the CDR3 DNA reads TGTGCCAGCTCACCCCCGGGACGAGACCATGGCTACACCTTC. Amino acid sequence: CASSPPGRDHGYTF.

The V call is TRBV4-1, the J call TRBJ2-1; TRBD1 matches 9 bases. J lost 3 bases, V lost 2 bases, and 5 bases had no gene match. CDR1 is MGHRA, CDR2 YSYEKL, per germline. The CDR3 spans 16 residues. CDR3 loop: CASSQNPGQGYNEQFF. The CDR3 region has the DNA TGCGCCAGCAGCCAAAATCCGGGACAGGGCTACAATGAGCAGTTCTTC.

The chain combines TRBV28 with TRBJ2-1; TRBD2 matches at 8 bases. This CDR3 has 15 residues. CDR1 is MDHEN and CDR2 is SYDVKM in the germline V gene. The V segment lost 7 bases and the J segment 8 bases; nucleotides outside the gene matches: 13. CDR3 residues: CASTQRGGRRDEQFF. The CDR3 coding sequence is TGTGCCAGCACCCAACGGGGGGGGCGCAGGGATGAGCAGTTCTTC.

CDR3 amino acids: CAAGGRGSAGELFF. CDR3 nucleotide sequence: TGTGCCGCAGGGGGGAGGGGGTCGGCCGGGGAGCTGTTTTTT. The gene calls are TRBV6-1 and TRBJ2-2; D assignment may be TRBD1 or TRBD2 (7 bases each). Trimming shortened V by 11 bases and J by 6 bases, and 19 bases separated the two germline ends. This CDR3 region has 14 residues. Germline values: CDR1 MNHNS, CDR2 SASEGT.

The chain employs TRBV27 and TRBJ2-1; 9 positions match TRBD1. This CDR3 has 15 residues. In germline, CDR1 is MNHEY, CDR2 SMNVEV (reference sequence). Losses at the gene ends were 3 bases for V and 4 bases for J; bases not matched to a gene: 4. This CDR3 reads CASSLETGGYNEQFF. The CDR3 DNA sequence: TGTGCCAGCAGTTTGGAGACAGGGGGTTACAATGAGCAGTTCTTC.

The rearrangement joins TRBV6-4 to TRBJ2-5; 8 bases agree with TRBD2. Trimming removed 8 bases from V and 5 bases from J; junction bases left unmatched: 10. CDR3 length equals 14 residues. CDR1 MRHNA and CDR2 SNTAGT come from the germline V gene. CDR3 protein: CASRGGRCLETQYF. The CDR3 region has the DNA TGTGCCAGCCGGGGGGGCAGGTGTTTGGAGACCCAGTACTTC.

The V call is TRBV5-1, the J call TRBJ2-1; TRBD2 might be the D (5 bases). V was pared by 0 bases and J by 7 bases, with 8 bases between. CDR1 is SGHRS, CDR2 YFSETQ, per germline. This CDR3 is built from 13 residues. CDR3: CASSLARGNEQFF. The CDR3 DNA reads TGCGCCAGCAGCTTGGCACGGGGAAATGAGCAGTTCTTC. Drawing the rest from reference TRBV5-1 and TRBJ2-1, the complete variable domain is KAGVTQTPRYLIKTRGQQVTLSCSPISGHRSVSWYQQTPGQGLQFLFEYFSETQRNKGNFPGRFSGRQFSNSRSEMNVSTLELGDSALYLCASSLARGNEQFFGPGTRLTVL.

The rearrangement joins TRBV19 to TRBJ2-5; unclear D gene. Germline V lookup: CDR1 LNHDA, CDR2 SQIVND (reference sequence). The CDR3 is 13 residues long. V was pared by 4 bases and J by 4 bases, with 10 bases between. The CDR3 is CASSTHPGETQYF. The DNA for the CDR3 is TGTGCCAGTAGTACCCACCCCGGAGAGACCCAGTACTTC.

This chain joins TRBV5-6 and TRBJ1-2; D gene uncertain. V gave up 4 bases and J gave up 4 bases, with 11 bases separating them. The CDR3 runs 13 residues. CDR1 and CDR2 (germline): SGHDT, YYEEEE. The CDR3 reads CASSGNSPYGYTF. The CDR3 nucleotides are TGTGCCAGCAGCGGAAACAGCCCCTATGGCTACACCTTC.

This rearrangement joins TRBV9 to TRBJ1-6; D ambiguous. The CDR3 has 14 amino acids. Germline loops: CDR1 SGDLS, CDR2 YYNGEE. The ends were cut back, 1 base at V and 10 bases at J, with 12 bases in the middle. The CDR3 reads CASSVSDATSPLHF. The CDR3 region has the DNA TGTGCCAGCAGCGTAAGTGACGCTACCTCACCCCTCCACTTT.

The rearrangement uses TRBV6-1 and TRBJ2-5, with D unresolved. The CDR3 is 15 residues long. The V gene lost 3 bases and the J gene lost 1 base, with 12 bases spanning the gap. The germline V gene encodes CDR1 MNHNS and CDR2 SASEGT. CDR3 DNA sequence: TGTGCCAGCAGTGAGACTTGGGCAGGCCAAGAGACCCAGTACTTC. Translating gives CASSETWAGQETQYF.

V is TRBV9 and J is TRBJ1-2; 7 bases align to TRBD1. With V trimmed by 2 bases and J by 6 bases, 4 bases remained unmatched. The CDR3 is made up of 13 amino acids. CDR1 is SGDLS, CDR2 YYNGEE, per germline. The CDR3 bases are TGTGCCAGCAGCGTCACAGGGGCCGATGGCTACACCTTC. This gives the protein CASSVTGADGYTF. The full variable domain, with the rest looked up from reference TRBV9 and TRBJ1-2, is DSGVTQTPKHLITATGQRVTLRCSPRSGDLSVYWYQQSLDQGLQFLIQYYNGEERAKGNILERFSAQQFPDLHSELNLSSLELGDSALYFCASSVTGADGYTFGSGTRLTVV.

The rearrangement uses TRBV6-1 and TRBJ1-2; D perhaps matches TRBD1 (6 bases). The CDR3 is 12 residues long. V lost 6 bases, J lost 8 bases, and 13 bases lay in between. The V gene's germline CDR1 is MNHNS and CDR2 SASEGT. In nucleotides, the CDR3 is TGTGCCAGCAGCACACAGGGCGGGGGCTACACCTTC. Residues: CASSTQGGGYTF.

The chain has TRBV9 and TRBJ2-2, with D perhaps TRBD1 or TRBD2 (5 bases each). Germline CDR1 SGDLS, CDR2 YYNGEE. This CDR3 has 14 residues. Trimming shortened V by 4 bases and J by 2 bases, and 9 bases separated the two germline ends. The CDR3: CASSPRDNTGELFF. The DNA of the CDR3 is TGTGCCAGCAGCCCACGGGACAACACCGGGGAGCTGTTTTTT.

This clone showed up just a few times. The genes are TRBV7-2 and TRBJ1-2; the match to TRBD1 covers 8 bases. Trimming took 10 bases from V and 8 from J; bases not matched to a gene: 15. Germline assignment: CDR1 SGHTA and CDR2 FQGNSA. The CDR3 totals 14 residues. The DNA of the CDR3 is TGTGCCATCTCCCCTCAGGGGGCGCCGGAGGGCTACACCTTC. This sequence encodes CAISPQGAPEGYTF.

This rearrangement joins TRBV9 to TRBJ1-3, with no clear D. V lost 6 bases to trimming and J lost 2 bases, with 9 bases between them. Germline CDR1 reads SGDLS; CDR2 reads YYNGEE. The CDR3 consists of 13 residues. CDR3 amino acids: CASTEVPGNTIYF. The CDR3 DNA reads TGTGCCAGCACCGAGGTTCCTGGAAACACCATATATTTT. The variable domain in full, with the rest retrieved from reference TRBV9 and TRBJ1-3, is DSGVTQTPKHLITATGQRVTLRCSPRSGDLSVYWYQQSLDQGLQFLIQYYNGEERAKGNILERFSAQQFPDLHSELNLSSLELGDSALYFCASTEVPGNTIYFGEGSWLTVV.